This entry lists 24 T cell receptor beta chains sequenced from one sample in a study of Ad26.COV2.S vaccination and SARS-CoV-2 variants. Measured with immunoSEQ multiplex PCR; TCRdb has only the in-frame clones, and not every one. The profile shows roughly 150,000 clones, about nine tenths of them singletons. The starting material was peripheral blood, obtained after recovery from COVID-19. The receptor set was obtained from a human donor who had recovered from COVID-19.

V and J are TRBV5-4 and TRBJ1-6, with D perhaps matching TRBD1 (6 bases). Germline V lookup: CDR1 SGHNT, CDR2 YYREEE (reference sequence). Trimming left V 5 bases short and J 3 bases short, with 15 bases between. The CDR3 loop spans 16 amino acids. This CDR3 is CASRKEQGLYNSPLHF. CDR3 bases: TGTGCCAGCAGGAAAGAACAGGGTCTCTATAATTCACCCCTCCACTTT.

The chain links TRBV27 to TRBJ1-6, with D perhaps TRBD1 (6 bases). The germline CDR1 and CDR2 sequences are MNHEY and SMNVEV (reference sequence). The CDR3 length is 18 residues. Deletions cut 5 bases from V and 3 bases from J, with 20 bases between. DNA of the CDR3: TGTGCCAGCAGTCCGGTTGCGGGGGCAGGGAACTATAATTCACCCCTCCACTTT. This sequence encodes CASSPVAGAGNYNSPLHF.

The chain recombines TRBV7-9 with TRBJ2-7; D may be TRBD1 (6 bases). The CDR3 is made up of 14 amino acids. Germline V lookup: CDR1 SEHNR, CDR2 FQNEAQ (reference sequence). With 11 bases removed from V and 4 bases from J, the gap between germline ends came to 21 bases. The CDR3 sequence is CALETAGESYEQYF. CDR3 bases: TGTGCCCTAGAAACGGCAGGGGAAAGTTACGAGCAGTACTTC.

The genes are TRBV27 and TRBJ1-2, with D unclear. Trimming shortened V by 5 bases and J by 1 base, and 14 bases separated the two germline ends. This CDR3 has 15 residues. The germline V gene has CDR1 MNHEY and CDR2 SMNVEV (reference sequence). The CDR3 nucleotides are TGTGCCAGCAGTCCTCGGACGGACCTTAACTATGGCTACACCTTC. Its protein is CASSPRTDLNYGYTF.

The CDR3 protein is CASSLARAADTQYF. The CDR3 coding sequence is TGTGCCAGCAGCTTGGCCAGGGCCGCAGATACGCAGTATTTT. This chain uses TRBV5-4 with TRBJ2-3, with D possibly TRBD1 on 5 matching bases. V gave up 0 bases and J gave up 4 bases, with 9 bases separating them. The CDR3 has 14 residues. Germline assignment: CDR1 SGHNT and CDR2 YYREEE (reference sequence).

The chain employs TRBV10-3 and TRBJ1-6, with 9 bases aligning to TRBD1. This CDR3 is built from 15 residues. The germline CDR1 and CDR2 sequences are ENHRY and SYGVKD. V gave up 6 bases and J gave up 7 bases; unmatched junction bases: 7. The CDR3 region is CAISDRDRENSPLHF. DNA of the CDR3: TGTGCCATCAGCGACCGGGACAGGGAAAATTCACCCCTCCACTTT.

This sequence joins TRBV7-2 and TRBJ1-1; D gene uncertain. V was clipped by 5 bases and J by 3 bases, with 10 bases between them. In germline, CDR1 is SGHTA, CDR2 FQGNSA. The CDR3 spans 13 residues. The CDR3 here is CASSRRTDTEAFF. The CDR3 nucleotides read TGTGCCAGCAGCCGAAGGACGGACACTGAAGCTTTCTTT.

The rearrangement uses TRBV5-5 and TRBJ2-1, with D unclear. The CDR3 contains 18 residues. CDR1 and CDR2 from the germline V gene are SGHKS and YYEKEE (reference sequence). Trimming removed 2 bases from V and 0 bases from J, with 18 bases in between. Written as DNA, the CDR3 is TGTGCCAGCAGCTTTGGGTTTGGTTCTGGCAACTCCTACAATGAGCAGTTCTTC. Protein sequence: CASSFGFGSGNSYNEQFF.

The chain uses TRBV7-2 and TRBJ1-2; D not resolved. The CDR3 is made up of 13 amino acids. Deletions cut 4 bases from V and 4 bases from J, with 10 bases between. Looked up from germline, CDR1 is SGHTA and CDR2 is FQGNSA. The CDR3 region has the DNA TGTGCCAGCAGCTCAGAAGCGGGCTATGGCTACACCTTC. Its translation is CASSSEAGYGYTF.

The V and J genes are TRBV5-1 and TRBJ2-3; D is unclear. The CDR3 length is 14 residues. Germline loops: CDR1 SGHRS, CDR2 YFSETQ. Trimming removed 4 bases from V and 1 base from J, with 10 bases in between. The chain's CDR3 is CASSPRPGTDTQYF. CDR3 bases: TGCGCCAGCAGCCCACGACCCGGCACAGATACGCAGTATTTT. Variable domain in full (rest from reference TRBV5-1 and TRBJ2-3): KAGVTQTPRYLIKTRGQQVTLSCSPISGHRSVSWYQQTPGQGLQFLFEYFSETQRNKGNFPGRFSGRQFSNSRSEMNVSTLELGDSALYLCASSPRPGTDTQYFGPGTRLTVL.

The CDR3, as DNA: TGCGCCAGCAGCTTCCGGACTAGCGGGGTCAATGAGCAGTTCTTC. This translates into CASSFRTSGVNEQFF. J is TRBJ2-1 and V is TRBV5-1; 12 nucleotides line up with TRBD2. Germline CDR1 and CDR2: SGHRS and YFSETQ. Trimming at V came to 2 bases and at J to 6 bases, leaving 3 bases not matched to a gene. This CDR3 region has 15 residues.

The chain couples TRBV27 to TRBJ2-2; a possible D gene is TRBD1 (6 bases). CDR1 and CDR2 from the germline V gene are MNHEY and SMNVEV (reference sequence). Trimming took off 5 bases at V and 9 bases at J, with 16 bases between the two ends. The CDR3 extends over 14 amino acids. DNA of the CDR3: TGTGCCAGCAGTGTACAACAGGGAATTCGGGAGCTGTTTTTT. Its protein is CASSVQQGIRELFF.

This clone was seen a single time. The rearrangement joins TRBV7-8 to TRBJ2-4; possibly TRBD2 for D (6 bases). This CDR3 spans 16 amino acids. Trimming took off 5 bases at V and 8 bases at J, with 22 bases between the two ends. The germline CDR1 and CDR2 sequences are SGHVS and FQNEAQ. The CDR3 DNA reads as TGTGCCAGCAGCACGAAACGGGGGACGGGGTGGGACATTCAGTACTTC. It encodes CASSTKRGTGWDIQYF.

This chain joins TRBV2 and TRBJ2-2; D remains unclear. Trimming removed 3 bases from V and 4 bases from J, with 12 bases in between. Germline V lookup: CDR1 SNHLY, CDR2 FYNNEI. CDR3 length: 15 residues. The CDR3 protein is CASSDKLKPTGELFF. CDR3 coding DNA: TGTGCCAGCAGTGATAAGTTGAAGCCCACCGGGGAGCTGTTTTTT.

The genes are TRBV11-2 and TRBJ1-6; D is uncertain. This CDR3 region has 16 residues. Trimming stripped 5 bases from V and 6 bases from J, with 17 bases between. CDR1 SGHAT and CDR2 FQNNGV come from the germline V gene. The CDR3 sequence is CASSTSKVQPNSPLHF. The CDR3 coding sequence is TGTGCCAGCAGCACGTCGAAGGTACAGCCTAATTCACCCCTCCACTTT.

This clone has just one count. The rearrangement uses TRBV30 and TRBJ2-7, with D maybe TRBD2 (5 bases). CDR1 and CDR2 from the germline V gene are GTSNPN and SVGIG (reference sequence). This CDR3 contains 13 residues. Trimming removed 0 bases from V and 2 bases from J, with 8 bases in between. The CDR3 sequence is CAWSVGDTYEQYF. The CDR3 DNA reads as TGTGCCTGGAGTGTCGGGGATACCTACGAGCAGTACTTC.

V usage is TRBV7-2 and J usage is TRBJ2-1, with D maybe TRBD1 (6 bases). The CDR3 totals 13 residues. With 4 bases removed from V and 8 bases from J, the gap between germline ends came to 12 bases. From germline, CDR1 is SGHTA and CDR2 FQGNSA. The CDR3 protein is CASSYTGLYEQFF. The DNA of the CDR3 is TGTGCCAGCAGCTATACAGGGTTGTATGAGCAGTTCTTC.

Written as DNA, the CDR3 is TGTGCCAGCAGCGAGCAAACAGGGGGGACTGAAGCTTTCTTT. The encoded protein is CASSEQTGGTEAFF. The chain uses TRBV9 and TRBJ1-1; 8 nucleotides agree with TRBD1. The length of the CDR3 is 14 residues. Germline V gene data show CDR1 as SGDLS and CDR2 as YYNGEE. Germline trimming cut 3 bases from V and 5 bases from J; bases unmatched to any gene: 6.

The chain combines TRBV18 with TRBJ2-1; no firm D call. The V gene's germline CDR1 is KGHSH and CDR2 LQKENI. V lost 3 bases and J lost 0, with 9 bases in between. This CDR3 has 15 amino acids. The CDR3 here is CASSPKTSSYNEQFF. The CDR3 nucleotides are TGTGCCAGCTCACCCAAGACAAGCTCCTACAATGAGCAGTTCTTC. The whole variable domain, filled in from reference TRBV18 and TRBJ2-1, reads NAGVMQNPRHLVRRRGQEARLRCSPMKGHSHVYWYRQLPEEGLKFMVYLQKENIIDESGMPKERFSAEFPKEGPSILRIQQVVRGDSAAYFCASSPKTSSYNEQFFGPGTRLTVL.

The chain carries TRBV6-5 and TRBJ1-4, with 7 bases identical to TRBD1. Germline trimming cut 0 bases from V and 7 bases from J; bases unmatched to any gene: 8. Germline values: CDR1 MNHEY, CDR2 SVGAGI. This CDR3 comprises 16 residues. This CDR3 is CASSYSTGDLGEKLFF. For the CDR3, the DNA is TGTGCCAGCAGTTACTCCACAGGGGATTTGGGTGAAAAACTGTTTTTT.

V usage is TRBV27 and J usage is TRBJ2-2; TRBD2 matches at 9 bases. Germline V gives CDR1 MNHEY, CDR2 SMNVEV (reference sequence). The trim removed 6 bases at V and 3 bases at J, leaving 8 bases unmatched. This CDR3 is built from 16 residues. Here the CDR3 reads CASSSGLAEDTGELFF. The CDR3 DNA reads TGTGCCAGCAGCTCGGGACTAGCCGAAGACACCGGGGAGCTGTTTTTT.

This CDR3 reads CASSSGQTPTDTQYF. The CDR3 DNA reads TGTGCCAGCTCATCCGGACAGACTCCCACAGATACGCAGTATTTT. V gene TRBV18 combines with J gene TRBJ2-3; D may be TRBD1 (6 bases). Trimming shortened V by 5 bases and J by 2 bases, and 14 bases separated the two germline ends. CDR3 length equals 15 residues. Germline CDR1 and CDR2: KGHSH and LQKENI.

V usage is TRBV5-1 and J usage is TRBJ2-7, with 13 bases that match TRBD2. The CDR3 loop spans 16 amino acids. The V gene end was trimmed by 7 bases and the J gene end by 6 bases; junction bases not matched to a gene: 13. Germline V gene sequence: CDR1 SGHRS, CDR2 YFSETQ. The CDR3, as DNA: TGCGCCAGCTCTCCCCAGACTAGCGGGGGGCGTAGCGAGCAGTACTTC. Its translation: CASSPQTSGGRSEQYF. The variable domain in full, completed from reference TRBV5-1 and TRBJ2-7, reads KAGVTQTPRYLIKTRGQQVTLSCSPISGHRSVSWYQQTPGQGLQFLFEYFSETQRNKGNFPGRFSGRQFSNSRSEMNVSTLELGDSALYLCASSPQTSGGRSEQYFGPGTRLTVT.

The rearrangement uses TRBV29-1 and TRBJ2-1, with 7 bases lining up with TRBD1. Germline loops: CDR1 SQVTM, CDR2 ANQGSEA. Trimming at V came to 0 bases and at J to 7 bases, leaving 12 bases not matched to a gene. The CDR3 extends over 16 amino acids. The CDR3: CSVEDPSRGLGNEQFF. Written as DNA, the CDR3 is TGCAGCGTTGAAGATCCTTCTAGGGGGCTGGGGAATGAGCAGTTCTTC.